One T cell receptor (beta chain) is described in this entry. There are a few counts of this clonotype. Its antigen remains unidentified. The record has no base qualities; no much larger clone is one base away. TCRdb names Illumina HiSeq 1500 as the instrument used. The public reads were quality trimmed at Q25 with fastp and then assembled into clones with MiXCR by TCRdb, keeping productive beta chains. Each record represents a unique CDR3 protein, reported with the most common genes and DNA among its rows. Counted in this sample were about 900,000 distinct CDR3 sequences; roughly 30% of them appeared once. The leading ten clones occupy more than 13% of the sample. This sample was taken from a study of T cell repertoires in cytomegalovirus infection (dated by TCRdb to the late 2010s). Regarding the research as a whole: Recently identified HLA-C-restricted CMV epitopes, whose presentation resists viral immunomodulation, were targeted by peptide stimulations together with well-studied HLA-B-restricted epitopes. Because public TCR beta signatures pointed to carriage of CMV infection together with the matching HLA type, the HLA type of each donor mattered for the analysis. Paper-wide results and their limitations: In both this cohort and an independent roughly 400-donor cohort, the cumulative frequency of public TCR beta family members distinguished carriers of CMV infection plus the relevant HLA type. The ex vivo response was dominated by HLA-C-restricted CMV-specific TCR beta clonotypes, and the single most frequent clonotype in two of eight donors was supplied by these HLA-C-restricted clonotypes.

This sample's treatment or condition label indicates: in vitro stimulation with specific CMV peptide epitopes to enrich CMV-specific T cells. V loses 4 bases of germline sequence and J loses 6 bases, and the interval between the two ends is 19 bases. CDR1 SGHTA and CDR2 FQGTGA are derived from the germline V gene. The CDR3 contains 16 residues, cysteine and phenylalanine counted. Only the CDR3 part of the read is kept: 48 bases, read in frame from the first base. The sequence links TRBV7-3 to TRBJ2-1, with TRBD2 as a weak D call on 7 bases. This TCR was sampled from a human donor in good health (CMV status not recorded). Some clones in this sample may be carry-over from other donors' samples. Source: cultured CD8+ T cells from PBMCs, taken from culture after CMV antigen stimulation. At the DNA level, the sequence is TGTGCCAGCAGCTCCAACTTGGGGGGGGCCTTCAATGAGCAGTTCTTC. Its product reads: CASSSNLGGAFNEQFF.